Following are 28 T cell receptor beta chains from one sample sequenced in a study of PD-L1 blockade in urothelial cancer. Assay used: immunoSEQ multiplex PCR; TCRdb lists only in-frame clones, some missing. Of some 51,000 clones detected, around 88% appear once; the ten largest clones hold 16%. This sample comprised PBMCs, obtained around atezolizumab (anti-PD-L1) treatment. These receptors all come from a man aged 55 to 69 with urothelial cancer.

The chain joins TRBV10-1 to TRBJ2-1, with TRBD2 matching over 10 bases. This CDR3 has 16 residues. Germline CDR1 reads WNHNN; CDR2 reads SYGVQD (reference sequence). Losses at the gene ends were 1 base for V and 5 bases for J; bases not matched to a gene: 5. The CDR3 DNA is TGCGCCAGCAGTGAGTGGACTAGCGGATTCCACAATGAGCAGTTCTTC. This codes for CASSEWTSGFHNEQFF.

The CDR3 spells CASREQGNTEAFF. The CDR3 region has the DNA TGTGCCAGCAGGGAACAGGGGAACACTGAAGCTTTCTTT. The J gene is TRBJ1-1, the V gene TRBV28; D perhaps matches TRBD1 (6 bases). Germline CDR1 is MDHEN and CDR2 is SYDVKM. Trimming removed 6 bases from V and 1 base from J, with 9 bases in between. The CDR3 totals 13 residues.

J is TRBJ2-2 and V is TRBV5-1; TRBD2 agrees at 8 bases. Trimming took 3 bases from V and 1 from J; bases not matched to a gene: 11. CDR1 and CDR2 from the germline V gene are SGHRS and YFSETQ. The CDR3 length is 18 residues. The CDR3 loop reads CASSSGILAGVNTGELFF. The CDR3 DNA follows: TGCGCCAGCAGCTCTGGAATCCTAGCGGGTGTGAACACCGGGGAGCTGTTTTTT.

The chain joins TRBV7-8 to TRBJ2-5; 8 bases map to TRBD1. Per the germline V gene, CDR1 is SGHVS and CDR2 is FQNEAQ. This CDR3 has 16 amino acids. V was pared by 4 bases and J by 4 bases, with 11 bases of the junction left unmatched. The CDR3 region has the DNA TGTGCCAGCAGCTCCTTATCAGGGGGCATGGGAGAGACCCAGTACTTC. This gives the protein CASSSLSGGMGETQYF.

The rearrangement uses TRBV11-3 and TRBJ2-1; 7 positions agree with TRBD2. The germline V gene has CDR1 SGHNT and CDR2 YENEEA. V trimming: 2 bases; J trimming: 5 bases; junction bases outside the gene matches: 15. CDR3 size: 18 residues. Here the CDR3 reads CASSLYSPSGLRHNEQFF. In nucleotides, the CDR3 is TGTGCCAGCAGCTTATATTCCCCTAGCGGCCTTAGGCACAATGAGCAGTTCTTC.

V and J are TRBV7-9 and TRBJ1-3, with TRBD1 identical over 8 bases. The CDR3 has 17 amino acids. Germline CDR1 and CDR2: SEHNR and FQNEAQ (reference sequence). Unmatched junction bases numbered 5, after V lost 0 bases and J lost 1 base. CDR3 nucleotides: TGTGCCAGCAGCTTAGCGTTGGACAGGGTTTCTGGAAACACCATATATTTT. Translated: CASSLALDRVSGNTIYF.

V gene TRBV27 combines with J gene TRBJ1-1; unclear D gene. V was clipped by 8 bases and J by 3 bases, with 13 bases between them. The germline V gene has CDR1 MNHEY and CDR2 SMNVEV (reference sequence). This CDR3 is 13 amino acids long. CDR3 loop: CASRLRPHTEAFF. The CDR3 DNA reads TGTGCCAGCCGCTTGCGGCCACACACTGAAGCTTTCTTT.

The chain couples TRBV11-3 to TRBJ2-7; D might be TRBD1 (6 bases). V was clipped by 5 bases and J by 3 bases, with 17 bases between them. The CDR3 contains 15 residues. The V gene's germline CDR1 is SGHNT and CDR2 YENEEA. CDR3 sequence: CASSPHGQTRYEQYF. CDR3 coding DNA: TGTGCCAGCAGCCCCCACGGACAGACTCGCTACGAGCAGTACTTC.

The rearrangement uses TRBV6-4 and TRBJ1-2; D is ambiguous. Trimming took off 7 bases at V and 2 bases at J, with 17 bases between the two ends. The length of the CDR3 is 15 residues. CDR1 and CDR2 (germline): MRHNA, SNTAGT. This CDR3 reads CASTQARILNYGYTF. CDR3 coding DNA: TGTGCCAGCACCCAGGCAAGAATTCTAAACTATGGCTACACCTTC.

V and J are TRBV11-1 and TRBJ2-4; 10 bases map to TRBD1. Germline CDR1 is SGHAT and CDR2 is FQDESV (reference sequence). With V trimmed by 3 bases and J by 1 base, 3 bases remained unmatched. This CDR3 comprises 16 residues. CDR3 in amino acids: CASSLTGGWAKNIQYF. CDR3 nucleotide sequence: TGTGCCAGCAGCTTGACAGGGGGCTGGGCCAAAAACATTCAGTACTTC.

The chain uses TRBV5-1 and TRBJ1-4; 8 nucleotides align to TRBD1. This CDR3 has 12 amino acids. Germline V gives CDR1 SGHRS, CDR2 YFSETQ. V shed 4 bases, J shed 13 bases, and the junction held 6 bases outside the gene matches. CDR3 DNA: TGCGCCAGCAGCGTGGACAGGGCGATACTGTTTTTT. It translates to CASSVDRAILFF.

The V and J genes are TRBV5-1 and TRBJ2-3; D uncertain. There are 12 residues in the CDR3. Germline values: CDR1 SGHRS, CDR2 YFSETQ. The V and J ends lost 4 bases and 6 bases respectively, with 9 bases between them. The CDR3 loop is CASSVTGDTQYF. The CDR3 coding sequence is TGCGCCAGCAGCGTGACTGGGGATACGCAGTATTTT. Full variable domain (outside the CDR3, taken from reference TRBV5-1 and TRBJ2-3): KAGVTQTPRYLIKTRGQQVTLSCSPISGHRSVSWYQQTPGQGLQFLFEYFSETQRNKGNFPGRFSGRQFSNSRSEMNVSTLELGDSALYLCASSVTGDTQYFGPGTRLTVL.

The chain uses TRBV7-6 and TRBJ2-7, with D perhaps matching TRBD1 (5 bases). Germline CDR1 and CDR2: SGHVS and FNYEAQ. V lost 5 bases and J 0 bases, leaving 14 bases between the germline ends. The CDR3 length is 15 residues. Here the CDR3 DNA reads TGTGCCAGCAGCCCCGCGTGGGGCTTCTCCTACGAGCAGTACTTC. Translated: CASSPAWGFSYEQYF.

The chain carries TRBV2 and TRBJ1-5; the D is unclear. The CDR3 is made up of 15 amino acids. V was clipped by 3 bases and J by 0 bases, with 9 bases between them. Germline CDR1 is SNHLY and CDR2 is FYNNEI. The CDR3 nucleotides are TGTGCCAGCAGTGAGGGAGGCTATAGCAATCAGCCCCAGCATTTT. Translation: CASSEGGYSNQPQHF.

Only one count was recorded for this clone. The chain uses TRBV5-4 and TRBJ2-3, with D unresolved. Germline V gene data show CDR1 as SGHNT and CDR2 as YYREEE (reference sequence). There are 11 residues in the CDR3. Trimming stripped 2 bases from V and 6 bases from J, with 4 bases between. CDR3 DNA: TGTGCCAGCAGCTTCAGGGATACGCAGTATTTT. Translating gives CASSFRDTQYF.

The J gene is TRBJ2-5, the V gene TRBV7-9; 11 bases fit TRBD1. This CDR3 has 14 amino acids. Per germline, CDR1 SEHNR and CDR2 FQNEAQ (reference sequence). The V segment lost 6 bases and the J segment 3 bases; nucleotides outside the gene matches: 3. The CDR3 here is CASRWTGGEETQYF. CDR3 bases: TGTGCCAGCAGGTGGACAGGGGGCGAAGAGACCCAGTACTTC.

The rearrangement uses TRBV6-1 and TRBJ2-3; D may be TRBD1 (7 bases). CDR3 length equals 14 residues. CDR1 is MNHNS and CDR2 is SASEGT in the germline V gene. V was cut by 7 bases and J by 2 bases, with 13 bases left in between. The CDR3 DNA is TGTGCCAGCACTCCCAGGGGGGTCACAGATACGCAGTATTTT. Its translation is CASTPRGVTDTQYF.

This rearrangement joins TRBV7-9 to TRBJ1-6, with D unresolved. Trimming removed 1 base from V and 8 bases from J, with 15 bases in between. There are 16 residues in the CDR3. CDR1 SEHNR and CDR2 FQNEAQ come from the germline V gene (reference sequence). DNA of the CDR3: TGTGCCAGCAGCTTAGACGAGAGGCAGAGACATTCACCCCTCCACTTT. This translates into CASSLDERQRHSPLHF.

The V and J genes are TRBV7-9 and TRBJ1-2, with D possibly matching TRBD1 (5 bases). Per the germline V gene, CDR1 is SEHNR and CDR2 is FQNEAQ (reference sequence). The CDR3 spans 12 residues. V dropped 2 bases and J dropped 8 bases, with 9 bases sitting between them. CDR3 residues: CASSLQGIGYTF. In DNA form, the CDR3 reads TGTGCCAGCAGCTTACAGGGTATCGGCTACACCTTC.

The chain couples TRBV5-4 to TRBJ1-2, with 7 bases that match TRBD1. With V trimmed by 3 bases and J by 6 bases, 5 bases remained unmatched. CDR1 and CDR2 from the germline V gene are SGHNT and YYREEE (reference sequence). This CDR3 region has 13 residues. CDR3 sequence: CASSSETGNGYTF. The CDR3 DNA is TGTGCCAGCAGCTCAGAGACAGGGAATGGCTACACCTTC.

V is TRBV6-1 and J is TRBJ2-6; 7 nucleotides match TRBD1. CDR1 is MNHNS, CDR2 SASEGT, per germline. Germline trimming cut 7 bases from V and 4 bases from J; bases unmatched to any gene: 7. The CDR3 runs to 15 residues. CDR3 in DNA: TGTGCCAGCACTATGACAGGGACCGGGGCCAACGTCCTGACTTTC. It translates to CASTMTGTGANVLTF.

The chain is built from TRBV5-1 and TRBJ2-2; TRBD2 agrees at 8 bases. Germline V gene data show CDR1 as SGHRS and CDR2 as YFSETQ. V trimming: 0 bases; J trimming: 4 bases; junction bases outside the gene matches: 8. CDR3 length: 17 residues. The CDR3 loop reads CASSLAAGGGSTGELFF. As DNA, the CDR3 is TGCGCCAGCAGCTTGGCCGCGGGCGGGGGGTCCACCGGGGAGCTGTTTTTT.

The sample holds one count of this clone. V and J are TRBV7-6 and TRBJ2-1; the match to TRBD1 covers 7 bases. CDR3 length: 14 residues. Germline values: CDR1 SGHVS, CDR2 FNYEAQ. V trimming: 5 bases; J trimming: 6 bases; junction bases outside the gene matches: 7. CDR3 loop: CASSGSTGSNEQFF. The DNA of the CDR3 is TGTGCCAGCAGCGGATCGACAGGGTCCAATGAGCAGTTCTTC.

The chain couples TRBV30 to TRBJ1-6; TRBD1 aligns across 9 bases. The CDR3 spans 17 residues. V trimming: 1 base; J trimming: 10 bases; junction bases outside the gene matches: 14. From germline, CDR1 is GTSNPN and CDR2 SVGIG (reference sequence). Here the CDR3 DNA reads TGTGCCTGGAGTGCCCACCAAAAAGAGGACAGGGGATCACCCCTCCACTTT. As protein: CAWSAHQKEDRGSPLHF.

This clone was recorded once. V usage is TRBV7-2 and J usage is TRBJ2-1; 9 bases align to TRBD2. CDR3 length: 17 residues. With V trimmed by 4 bases and J by 0 bases, 7 bases remained unmatched. Germline V gene data show CDR1 as SGHTA and CDR2 as FQGNSA. The CDR3 coding sequence is TGTGCCAGCAGCTCATTAGCGGGGGCGAGCTCCTACAATGAGCAGTTCTTC. This gives the protein CASSSLAGASSYNEQFF.

V usage is TRBV5-5 and J usage is TRBJ1-2, with 7 bases aligning to TRBD1. Germline values: CDR1 SGHKS, CDR2 YYEKEE (reference sequence). V shed 2 bases, J shed 3 bases, and the junction held 7 bases outside the gene matches. CDR3 length: 15 residues. The CDR3 DNA reads TGTGCCAGCAGCTTTGGGGCAGGGGGTTACTATGGCTACACCTTC. Translating gives CASSFGAGGYYGYTF.

The genes are TRBV30 and TRBJ2-2; 13 positions match TRBD2. Losses at the gene ends were 0 bases for V and 0 bases for J; bases not matched to a gene: 1. CDR1 GTSNPN and CDR2 SVGIG come from the germline V gene (reference sequence). The CDR3 length is 17 residues. DNA of the CDR3: TGTGCCTGGAGTGTAGGGACTAGCGGGACGAACACCGGGGAGCTGTTTTTT. Amino acid sequence: CAWSVGTSGTNTGELFF.

This sequence joins TRBV19 and TRBJ1-1, with TRBD1 identical over 9 bases. Germline V gene data show CDR1 as LNHDA and CDR2 as SQIVND (reference sequence). The CDR3 is 16 amino acids. The junction had 9 bases not matched to a gene; V was cut back by 6 bases and J by 1 base. The chain's CDR3 is CASRSGQGLANTEAFF. CDR3 sequence (DNA): TGTGCCAGTAGGTCGGGACAGGGCCTGGCGAACACTGAAGCTTTCTTT.